The entry below describes one TCR beta chain. Its antigen is not identified. This sample stems from a study of a mutant IDH1 vaccine in newly diagnosed glioma. Study-level background: Eight vaccinations were given in weeks 1, 3, 5, 7, 11, 15, 19 and 23. Investigators started vaccination 4-6 weeks after radiotherapy alone, or with temozolomide cycles. Earlier care involved radiotherapy, temozolomide, or both, and the majority received both.

Here immunoSEQ multiplex PCR was the method, and the copy in TCRdb shows in-frame clones only, minus some. The profile shows about 30,000 clones, roughly four fifths of them singletons. The CDR3 spans 15 residues. J lost 4 bases, V lost 0 bases, and 4 bases had no gene match. From germline, CDR1 is SGDLS and CDR2 YYNGEE. Documented time point: week 5, during vaccination. Every vaccination contained 300 ug of the mutant IDH1 20-mer peptide and was paired with topical imiquimod. The specimen was PBMCs, collected from a glioma patient whose treatment included an IDH1 peptide vaccine. The rearrangement joins TRBV9 to TRBJ1-2; 9 bases agree with TRBD1. The TCR comes from a man aged 30-40 years with glioma. This CDR3 is CASSVGTGGSYGYTF. CDR3 nucleotide sequence: TGTGCCAGCAGCGTAGGCACAGGGGGCAGCTATGGCTACACCTTC.